This record covers a single T cell receptor beta chain. This sample is part of a study of blood T cell repertoires in COVID-19. Across the study: Material from acute and convalescent COVID-19 was sourced from the United States, Italy and Spain.

Germline V gives CDR1 SNHLY, CDR2 FYNNEI. The CDR3 extends over 15 amino acids. V gave up 3 bases and J gave up 5 bases, with 16 bases separating them. Original analysis: Scientists estimated how many nucleated cells there were by amplifying reference gene primers. This table comes from immunoSEQ multiplex PCR, and its TCRdb copy is limited to in-frame clones, with some not included. That table gives V, J and clone size, and the DNA gave D and trimming. This table has hundreds of thousands of clones, 85% appearing once. The sample taken for sequencing was peripheral blood. This clonotype originated in a man aged 45-65 years with active or convalescent COVID-19. The V gene is TRBV2, the J gene TRBJ2-5, with D uncertain. This chain's CDR3 is CASSDNPGDAETQYF. DNA for the CDR3: TGTGCCAGCAGTGACAACCCAGGCGATGCGGAGACCCAGTACTTC.